Following are 9 T cell receptor beta chains from one sample sequenced in a study of human T cells and chemical hapten exposure (dated by TCRdb to 2020 to 2023). During library preparation, unique molecular identifiers were attached to individual cDNA molecules so that TCRs could be counted quantitatively and reproducibly. TCRdb trimmed the raw reads at Q25, called clones with MiXCR and kept productive beta chains. Duplicate CDR3 protein sequences are folded into a single record with the most common DNA and genes. This sample comprises about 120,000 distinct CDR3 sequences, roughly 8.5% of them detected only once. The top ten clones comprise 1.4% of the sample. Total RNA was isolated from unfractionated whole blood collected in Tempus Blood RNA tubes. What was sequenced was whole blood. The receptors shown here come from a human donor in good health. Some clones in this sample may be carry-over from other donors' samples. Donor details come from another sample of the same person, matched by shared clones.

In its sample, this clonotype was seen a few times. This chain uses TRBV12-3 or TRBV12-4 with TRBJ2-2; 8 nucleotides line up with TRBD2. The CDR3 runs to 17 residues. V gave up 6 bases and J gave up 0 bases; unmatched junction bases: 9. CDR3 sequence: CASRRVGGGSNTGELFF. CDR3 bases: TGTGCCAGCAGAAGAGTCGGCGGGGGGTCGAACACCGGGGAGCTGTTTTTT.

The gene calls are TRBV21-1 and TRBJ2-7. TRBV21-1 is termed a pseudogene. This CDR3 is 12 amino acids long. The CDR3 reads CASRGFSYEQYF. The CDR3 coding sequence is TGTGCCAGCAGGGGGTTCTCCTACGAGCAGTACTTC.

This clonotype has only a few counts. V gene TRBV27 combines with J gene TRBJ2-7, with 11 positions matching TRBD1. The CDR3 is made up of 14 amino acids. Looked up from germline, CDR1 is MNHEY and CDR2 is SMNVEV (reference sequence). With 7 bases clipped from V and 7 bases from J, the junction kept 9 bases outside the gene matches. CDR3 DNA sequence: TGTGCCAGCACCTTTGGACAGGGGGCGGGGGAGCAGTACTTC. Translating it yields CASTFGQGAGEQYF.

This clonotype has at least ten counts. The J gene is TRBJ1-5, the V gene TRBV27; tentatively, D is TRBD1 (5 bases). V lost 7 bases and J 0 bases, leaving 10 bases between the germline ends. The V gene's germline CDR1 is MNHEY and CDR2 SMNVEV (reference sequence). This CDR3 has 14 residues. Here the CDR3 reads CASKAGGSNQPQHF. DNA of the CDR3: TGTGCCAGCAAAGCCGGGGGTAGCAATCAGCCCCAGCATTTT.

V usage is TRBV19 and J usage is TRBJ1-5; the D is unclear. The CDR3 extends over 13 amino acids. Germline V lookup: CDR1 LNHDA, CDR2 SQIVND (reference sequence). The V and J ends lost 7 bases and 2 bases respectively, with 9 bases between them. CDR3: CASKGAGNQPQHF. The CDR3 DNA reads as TGTGCCAGTAAGGGTGCAGGCAATCAGCCCCAGCATTTT.

For the CDR3, the DNA is TGTGCCAGCAGCGTAGATCCGGGACAGCCGGGACTAGCGGGGGGGGGCACGAGCACAGATACGCAGTATTTT. Encoded protein: CASSVDPGQPGLAGGGTSTDTQYF. This chain uses TRBV9 with TRBJ2-3, with TRBD2 identical over 16 bases. CDR3 length: 24 amino acids. V lost 0 bases and J lost 0; bases outside the gene matches: 19. The germline CDR1 and CDR2 sequences are SGDLS and YYNGEE.

This clonotype was counted many times. CDR3 region: CASRQGARGTDTQYF. CDR3 DNA sequence: TGTGCCAGCAGGCAGGGGGCTAGGGGCACAGATACGCAGTATTTT. The gene calls are TRBV2 and TRBJ2-3; 8 bases line up with TRBD1. The trim removed 6 bases at V and 1 base at J, leaving 6 bases unmatched. This CDR3 is 15 amino acids long. Per germline, CDR1 SNHLY and CDR2 FYNNEI.

This clonotype was recorded many times. This chain connects TRBV11-3 to TRBJ2-2; TRBD1 agrees at 7 bases. Germline CDR1 is SGHNT and CDR2 is YENEEA. V lost 5 bases, J lost 1 base, and 1 base stayed unmatched. The CDR3 extends over 14 amino acids. CDR3 sequence: CASSRQGNTGELFF. The CDR3 bases are TGTGCCAGCAGCCGACAGGGGAACACCGGGGAGCTGTTTTTT. The whole variable domain, filled in from reference TRBV11-3 and TRBJ2-2, reads EAGVVQSPRYKIIEKKQPVAFWCNPISGHNTLYWYLQNLGQGPELLIRYENEEAVDDSQLPKDRFSAERLKGVDSTLKIQPAELGDSAVYLCASSRQGNTGELFFGEGSRLTVL.

This clonotype was counted only a few times. The V and J genes are TRBV2 and TRBJ1-1, with 7 bases aligning to TRBD1. This CDR3 contains 11 residues. V dropped 10 bases and J dropped 5; count of bases not matched to a gene: 4. CDR1 and CDR2 from the germline V gene are SNHLY and FYNNEI. The CDR3 sequence: CANDRETEAFF. For the CDR3, the DNA is TGTGCCAACGACAGGGAAACTGAAGCTTTCTTT.